This TCR beta chain was identified during a study of shared clonotypes between healthy human individuals. Regarding the study as a whole: Naive subsets generally had larger estimated richness than memory subsets.

The CDR3 is 12 amino acids. Naive-designated CD8 cells lacked CD45RO, were positively enriched for CCR7, and omitted terminally differentiated effector memory CD45RA+ cells. The input for sorted-subset replicate PCRs was approximately 200 ng DNA, tens of thousands of T cell genomes. Sequencing was performed with immunoSEQ multiplex PCR; in TCRdb, only in-frame clones are kept and a portion is missing. The table shows more than 2 million clones, with 90% to 95% occurring only once. About this clone itself: Its cognate antigen is unknown.

V is TRBV21-1 and J is TRBJ2-7; no check of the table's D call, TRBD2, against the DNA was made. TRBV21-1 is a pseudogene. Sequencing was performed on naive CD8+ T cells from PBMCs. The source is a young man in good health. Some clones in this sample may be carry-over from other donors' samples. The CDR3 sequence: CASSKVFLGGYF. CDR3 sequence (DNA): TGTGCCAGCAGCAAGGTTTTTTTGGGGGGGTACTTC.